The TCR beta chain described here comes from a study of blood T cell repertoires in COVID-19. Study information: Both acute and convalescent COVID-19 samples were obtained from the United States, Italy and Spain.

Seattle-derived patients entered the study during active infection and were followed longitudinally. Sequenced by immunoSEQ multiplex PCR; TCRdb stores in-frame clones only, minus some. Found here are 140,000 or so clones, roughly 84% of them singletons; the top ten hold about 8.9%. The receptor was derived from a man under 40 with COVID-19, enrolled during active disease. Sequenced material: peripheral blood.

CDR3 DNA: TGTGCCACCAGTGATTATGGCACTAGCGTTGGTGAGCAGTTCTTC. It yields the protein CATSDYGTSVGEQFF. The V gene is TRBV24-1, the J gene TRBJ2-1, with 7 bases identical to TRBD2. Looked up from germline, CDR1 is KGHDR and CDR2 is SFDVKD. The CDR3 totals 15 residues. J gave up 9 bases and V 2 bases, and 9 bases lay outside the gene matches.